This TCR beta chain originates from a study of shared clonotypes between healthy human individuals. Study-level information: The plates for each donor numbered three CD4 naive, three CD4 memory, two CD8 naive and one CD8 memory.

Findings and caveats of the study: Clonotype sharing across donors was expected to vary with sequencing depth. Generally, naive subsets came out with larger estimated richness than memory subsets.

TCRdb's table, derived via immunoSEQ multiplex PCR, lists solely in-frame clones and lacks some. The repertoire includes millions of clones, 90% to 95% of them detected once, and around 0.15% sits in the top ten. The V end lost 3 bases, the J end lost 5 bases, and 13 bases lay between the germline ends. Germline V gives CDR1 GTSNPN, CDR2 SVGIG (reference sequence). The CDR3 is 13 amino acids. Concerning this clone: Its specificity is unknown.

The genes are TRBV30 and TRBJ1-1; weak D call: TRBD1 (6 bases). The source of this sequence is a man aged 18 to 30 in good health. Sequenced material: naive CD4+ T cells sorted from blood. Subset noted: CD45RA+ positively selected. For the CDR3, the DNA is TGTGCCTGGAGCAAGCAGGGGATTACTGAAGCTTTCTTT. Translated, it gives CAWSKQGITEAFF.